This note documents a single T cell receptor beta chain sequence. Trimming left V 0 bases short and J 15 bases short, with 19 bases between. This CDR3 region has 14 residues. Germline lookup yields CDR1 SGHNT and CDR2 YYREEE (reference sequence). The data originate from a study of blood T cell repertoires in COVID-19. Study in general: COVID-19 samples from acute and convalescent phases originated in the United States, Italy and Spain.

TCRdb's copy holds only in-frame clones and misses some; the assay was immunoSEQ multiplex PCR. Of roughly 70,000 clones listed, roughly 86% are singletons. This TCR derives from a man between 65 and 79 years old with active COVID-19. The sample comprised peripheral blood. The chain employs TRBV5-4 and TRBJ2-1, with a tentative D call TRBD2 (5 bases). CDR3 bases: TGTGCCAGCAGCTTGGATGGGGTAGCGCCCCGGGGGTTCTTC. Translation: CASSLDGVAPRGFF.